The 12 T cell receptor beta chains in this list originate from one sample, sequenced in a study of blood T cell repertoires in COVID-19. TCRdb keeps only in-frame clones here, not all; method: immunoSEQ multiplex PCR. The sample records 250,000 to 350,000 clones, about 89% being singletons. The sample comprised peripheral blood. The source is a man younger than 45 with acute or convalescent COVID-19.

The CDR3: CASSFLARFNTGELFF. The CDR3, as DNA: TGCGCCAGCAGCTTCTTGGCTAGATTCAACACCGGGGAGCTGTTTTTT. The chain is built from TRBV5-1 and TRBJ2-2; D ambiguous. The CDR3 length is 16 residues. The V and J ends lost 2 bases and 2 bases respectively, with 13 bases between them. From germline, CDR1 is SGHRS and CDR2 YFSETQ.

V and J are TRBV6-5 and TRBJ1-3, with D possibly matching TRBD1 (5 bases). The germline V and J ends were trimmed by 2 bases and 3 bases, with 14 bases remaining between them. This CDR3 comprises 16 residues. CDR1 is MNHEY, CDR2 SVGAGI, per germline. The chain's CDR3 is CASSYRDGGDGNTIYF. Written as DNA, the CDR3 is TGTGCCAGCAGTTACAGAGACGGGGGAGATGGAAACACCATATATTTT.

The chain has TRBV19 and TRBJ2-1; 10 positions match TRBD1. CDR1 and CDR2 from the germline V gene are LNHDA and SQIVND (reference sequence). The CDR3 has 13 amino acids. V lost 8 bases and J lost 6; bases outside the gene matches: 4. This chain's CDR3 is CASRGTGANEQFF. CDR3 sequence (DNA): TGTGCCAGTCGAGGGACAGGGGCCAATGAGCAGTTCTTC.

The CDR3 DNA follows: TGCGCCAGCAGCCCTGGGGGGGCCGGAGAAAAACTGTTTTTT. It is translated as CASSPGGAGEKLFF. The rearrangement uses TRBV5-1 and TRBJ1-4; tentative D call: TRBD1 (6 bases). Trimming left V 4 bases short and J 8 bases short, with 15 bases between. This CDR3 has 14 residues. The germline V gene encodes CDR1 SGHRS and CDR2 YFSETQ. Looking up the rest from reference TRBV5-1 and TRBJ1-4 gives the full variable domain: KAGVTQTPRYLIKTRGQQVTLSCSPISGHRSVSWYQQTPGQGLQFLFEYFSETQRNKGNFPGRFSGRQFSNSRSEMNVSTLELGDSALYLCASSPGGAGEKLFFGSGTQLSVL.

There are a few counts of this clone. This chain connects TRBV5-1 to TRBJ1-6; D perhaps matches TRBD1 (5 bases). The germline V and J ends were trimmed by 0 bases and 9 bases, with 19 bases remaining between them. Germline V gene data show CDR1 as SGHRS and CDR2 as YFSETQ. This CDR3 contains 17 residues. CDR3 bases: TGCGCCAGCAGCTTGGCCTATGGCAGGGCGGGGAGTTCACCCCTCCACTTT. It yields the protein CASSLAYGRAGSSPLHF.

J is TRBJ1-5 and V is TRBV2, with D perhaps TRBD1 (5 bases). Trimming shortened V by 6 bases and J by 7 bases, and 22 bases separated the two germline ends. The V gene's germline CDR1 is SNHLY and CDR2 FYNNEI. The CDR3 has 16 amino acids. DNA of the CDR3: TGTGCCAGCAGCGAATACTCCCACGCGGGGCAACAGCCCCAGCATTTT. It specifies CASSEYSHAGQQPQHF.

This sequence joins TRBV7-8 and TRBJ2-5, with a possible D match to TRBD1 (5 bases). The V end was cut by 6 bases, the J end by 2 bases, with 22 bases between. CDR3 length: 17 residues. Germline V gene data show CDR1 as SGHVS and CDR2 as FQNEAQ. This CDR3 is CASRNPGADKDQETQYF. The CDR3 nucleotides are TGTGCCAGCAGAAACCCTGGGGCAGACAAAGATCAAGAGACCCAGTACTTC.

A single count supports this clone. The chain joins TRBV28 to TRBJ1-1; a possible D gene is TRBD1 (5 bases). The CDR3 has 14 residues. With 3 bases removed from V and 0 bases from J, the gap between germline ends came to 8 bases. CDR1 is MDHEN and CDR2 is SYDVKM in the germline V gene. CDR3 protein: CASSLRGLNTEAFF. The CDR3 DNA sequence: TGTGCCAGCAGTTTGCGGGGGTTGAACACTGAAGCTTTCTTT.

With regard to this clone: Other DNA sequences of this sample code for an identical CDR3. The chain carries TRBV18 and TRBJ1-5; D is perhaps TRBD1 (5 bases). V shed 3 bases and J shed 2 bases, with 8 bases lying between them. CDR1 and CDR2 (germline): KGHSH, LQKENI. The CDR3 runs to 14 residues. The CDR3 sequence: CASSPSGGNQPQHF. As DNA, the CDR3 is TGTGCCAGCTCACCTTCGGGGGGCAATCAGCCCCAGCATTTT.

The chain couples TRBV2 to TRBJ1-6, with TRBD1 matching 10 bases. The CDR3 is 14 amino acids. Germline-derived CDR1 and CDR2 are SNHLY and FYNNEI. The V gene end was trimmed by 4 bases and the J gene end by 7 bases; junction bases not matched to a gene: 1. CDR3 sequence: CASSGGQGNSPLHF. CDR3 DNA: TGTGCCAGCAGTGGGGGACAGGGGAATTCACCCCTCCACTTT.

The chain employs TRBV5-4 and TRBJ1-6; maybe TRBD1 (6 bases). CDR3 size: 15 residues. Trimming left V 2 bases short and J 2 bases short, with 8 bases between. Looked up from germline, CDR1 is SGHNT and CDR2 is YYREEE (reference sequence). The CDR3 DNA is TGTGCCAGCAGCTTAAGGGGGACCTATAATTCACCCCTCCACTTT. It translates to CASSLRGTYNSPLHF.

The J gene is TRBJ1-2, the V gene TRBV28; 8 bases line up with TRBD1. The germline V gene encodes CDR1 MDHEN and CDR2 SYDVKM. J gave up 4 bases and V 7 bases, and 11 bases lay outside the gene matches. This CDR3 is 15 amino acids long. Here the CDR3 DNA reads TGTGCCAGCATCCCCCAGGGGGCCCCAACCTATGGCTACACCTTC. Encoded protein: CASIPQGAPTYGYTF.